This passage covers 15 T cell receptor beta chains from one sample sequenced in a study of T-cell memory formation after mild COVID-19. TCRdb independently ran MiXCR on the 5' RACE reads; one entry per CDR3 protein. The data show roughly 350,000 distinct CDR3 sequences, around a fifth seen once. Material: PBMCs or a T cell subset sorted from them (not recorded which). Every receptor here comes from an adult woman who had mild COVID-19 (a few samples of this study predate the infection). Cell type and time point are not known.

This clonotype was recorded a few times. This sequence joins TRBV9 and TRBJ2-1, with unresolved D. With 0 bases removed from V and 10 bases from J, the gap between germline ends came to 20 bases. This CDR3 is 16 amino acids long. CDR1 is SGDLS and CDR2 is YYNGEE in the germline V gene. In nucleotides, the CDR3 is TGTGCCAGCAGCGTAGGGGCCTCCGGGCCCGTCGGGGAGCAGTTCTTC. It translates to CASSVGASGPVGEQFF.

The gene calls are TRBV4-1 and TRBJ1-5, with D possibly being TRBD1 (5 bases). The CDR3 consists of 15 residues. V lost 0 bases, J lost 3 bases, and 9 bases lay in between. Germline CDR1 and CDR2: MGHRA and YSYEKL. The DNA of the CDR3 is TGCGCCAGCAGCCAAGATGAGACAGTCAATCAGCCCCAGCATTTT. Amino acid sequence: CASSQDETVNQPQHF.

A few counts support this clonotype. The chain employs TRBV12-3 or TRBV12-4 and TRBJ2-3; weak D call: TRBD2 (5 bases). This CDR3 has 14 residues. The V end lost 5 bases, the J end lost 8 bases, and 17 bases lay between the germline ends. CDR3 residues: CASSEYGEAGTQYF. In DNA form, the CDR3 reads TGTGCCAGCAGTGAATACGGGGAAGCCGGTACGCAGTATTTT.

A few counts support this clonotype. The chain joins TRBV24-1 to TRBJ1-1; D call uncertain. V gave up 5 bases and J gave up 3 bases, with 6 bases separating them. This CDR3 has 12 amino acids. The germline V gene encodes CDR1 KGHDR and CDR2 SFDVKD. In DNA, the CDR3 is TGTGCCACCAGTGCTGGGGACACTGAAGCTTTCTTT. Residues: CATSAGDTEAFF.

This clonotype showed up just a few times. The CDR3 bases are TGTGCCAGCAGTTACTCCACAGGGGGGAGCAATCAGCCCCAGCATTTT. This encodes CASSYSTGGSNQPQHF. The chain links TRBV6-6 to TRBJ1-5, with 8 positions matching TRBD1. CDR3 length equals 16 residues. The V and J ends lost 0 bases and 1 base, in that order; junction bases with no gene match: 2. Looked up from germline, CDR1 is MNHNY and CDR2 is SVGAGI (reference sequence).

The V gene is TRBV24-1, the J gene TRBJ2-3; D is perhaps TRBD1 (5 bases). Deletions cut 1 base from V and 5 bases from J, with 12 bases between. The CDR3 has 15 amino acids. CDR1 KGHDR and CDR2 SFDVKD come from the germline V gene. The CDR3 is CATSDFGQGGDTQYF. The CDR3 DNA follows: TGTGCCACCAGTGATTTTGGCCAGGGTGGAGATACGCAGTATTTT.

This clonotype was observed a few times. This rearrangement joins TRBV7-3 to TRBJ2-2, with 9 bases fitting TRBD1. CDR1 and CDR2 from the germline V gene are SGHTA and FQGTGA. The CDR3 is 16 amino acids. Germline trimming cut 5 bases from V and 4 bases from J; bases unmatched to any gene: 8. In DNA form, the CDR3 reads TGTGCCAGCAGCCAAGGGGGACAGGGTACCACCGGGGAGCTGTTTTTT. Translation: CASSQGGQGTTGELFF.

The table lists this clonotype with a few counts. This chain links TRBV6-6 with TRBJ1-2, with a possible D match to TRBD1 (5 bases). CDR3 length: 14 residues. CDR1 and CDR2 (germline): MNHNY, SVGAGI (reference sequence). Trimming took off 3 bases at V and 4 bases at J, with 12 bases between the two ends. CDR3 amino acids: CASSYRGLRYGYTF. The CDR3 DNA follows: TGTGCCAGCAGTTATAGGGGTCTCCGCTATGGCTACACCTTC.

This sequence joins TRBV7-2 and TRBJ2-3, with D unresolved. Per germline, CDR1 SGHTA and CDR2 FQGNSA. The V and J ends lost 7 bases and 2 bases respectively, with 16 bases between them. The CDR3 is made up of 15 amino acids. The CDR3 DNA reads as TGTGCCAGCAAGCAAGAAGTGAAACACACAGATACGCAGTATTTT. Translated, it gives CASKQEVKHTDTQYF.

The chain links TRBV5-1 to TRBJ2-1; D perhaps matches TRBD2 (5 bases). Trimming stripped 1 base from V and 8 bases from J, with 10 bases between. The CDR3 covers 13 residues. The germline CDR1 and CDR2 sequences are SGHRS and YFSETQ. The CDR3 DNA reads TGCGCCAGCAGCTTGTTAGGGAGCGATGAGCAGTTCTTC. Encoded protein: CASSLLGSDEQFF.

The chain employs TRBV3-1 and TRBJ1-1; tentatively, D is TRBD1 (5 bases). V was trimmed by 0 bases and J by 1 base, leaving 9 bases between them. There are 15 residues in the CDR3. The germline gives CDR1 LGHDT, CDR2 YNNKEL (reference sequence). As DNA, the CDR3 is TGTGCCAGCAGCCAAGAAGGGGCCAGGAACACTGAAGCTTTCTTT. This encodes CASSQEGARNTEAFF.

This clonotype was seen repeatedly, ten times or more. The rearrangement uses TRBV5-5 and TRBJ2-1; tentative D call: TRBD1 (6 bases). V was clipped by 5 bases and J by 0 bases, with 6 bases between them. This CDR3 comprises 13 residues. Germline CDR1 SGHKS, CDR2 YYEKEE (reference sequence). In DNA, the CDR3 is TGTGCCAGCAGGGACAGCTCCTACAATGAGCAGTTCTTC. This codes for CASRDSSYNEQFF.

The table lists this clonotype with a few counts. V usage is TRBV5-1 and J usage is TRBJ1-1, with 10 bases aligning to TRBD1. Germline V gene lookup returns CDR1 SGHRS and CDR2 YFSETQ. Trimming at V came to 4 bases and at J to 4 bases, leaving 10 bases not matched to a gene. The CDR3 totals 16 residues. In DNA form, the CDR3 reads TGCGCCAGCAGCCTGACCTCCGGACAGGGGGGCACTGAAGCTTTCTTT. Its translation is CASSLTSGQGGTEAFF. Combining the CDR3 with reference TRBV5-1 and TRBJ1-1 gives the whole variable domain KAGVTQTPRYLIKTRGQQVTLSCSPISGHRSVSWYQQTPGQGLQFLFEYFSETQRNKGNFPGRFSGRQFSNSRSEMNVSTLELGDSALYLCASSLTSGQGGTEAFFGQGTRLTVV.

The gene calls are TRBV18 and TRBJ2-3; D not resolved. CDR1 is KGHSH, CDR2 LQKENI, per germline. Trimming took 0 bases from V and 2 from J, leaving 3 bases between them. This CDR3 is 13 amino acids long. This CDR3 reads CASSPPATDTQYF. The CDR3 bases are TGTGCCAGCTCACCACCAGCCACAGATACGCAGTATTTT.

This chain joins TRBV9 and TRBJ2-7; the D gene is possibly TRBD1 (6 bases). With 0 bases removed from V and 1 base from J, the gap between germline ends came to 8 bases. The germline V gene has CDR1 SGDLS and CDR2 YYNGEE. The CDR3 consists of 14 residues. The DNA of the CDR3 is TGTGCCAGCAGCGTAGCAACAGGGTCCTACGAGCAGTACTTC. Its protein product is CASSVATGSYEQYF.